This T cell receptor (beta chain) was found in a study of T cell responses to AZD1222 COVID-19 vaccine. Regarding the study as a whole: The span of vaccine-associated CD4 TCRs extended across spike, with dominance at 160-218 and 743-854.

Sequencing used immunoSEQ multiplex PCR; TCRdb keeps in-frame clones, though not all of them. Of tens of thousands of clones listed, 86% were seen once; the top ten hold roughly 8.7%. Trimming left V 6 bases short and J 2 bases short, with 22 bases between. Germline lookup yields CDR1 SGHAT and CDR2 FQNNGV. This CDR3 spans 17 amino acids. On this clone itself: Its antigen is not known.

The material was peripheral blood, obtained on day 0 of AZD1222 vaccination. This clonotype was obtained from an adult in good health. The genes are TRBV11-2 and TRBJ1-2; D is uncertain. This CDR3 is CASRTSRRTPPNYGYTF. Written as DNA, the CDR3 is TGTGCCAGCAGAACTTCGCGCCGGACCCCCCCGAACTATGGCTACACCTTC.